The clone carrying this T cell receptor beta chain occurred many times. Its matching antigen is unknown. Described time point: newly diagnosed GD, antithyroid drugs for less than 3 months. RNA extracted from PBMCs served as the sequencing template. Patients hailed from an endocrinology department in Xi'an, China. This sample was included in a study of regulatory T cells in long-lasting Graves disease. Study findings and constraints: The study found persistent patients shared more public clonotypes (over 2,500) than new patients (about 990). Limited sample numbers may have lowered accuracy. There were preferences for TRBV28, TRBJ1-2 and TRBJ2-5 in persistent disease.

TCR beta libraries were built with iRepertoire HTBI primers and Arm-PCR of CDR3 regions. MiXCR, applied by TCRdb to the multiplex PCR reads, yields one record per CDR3 protein. The data hold about 320,000 distinct CDR3 sequences, with over 15% observed a single time. This CDR3 comprises 14 residues. The germline V gene has CDR1 SNHLY and CDR2 FYNNEI. The V end was cut by 4 bases, the J end by 2 bases, with 12 bases between. This clonotype was sampled from a female donor with Graves disease. This sequence joins TRBV2 and TRBJ2-7; D not certain. Material: peripheral blood mononuclear cells (PBMCs), obtained at new diagnosis, from a patient treated with antithyroid drugs. CDR3 residues: CASSVEDGPYEQYF. The CDR3 region has the DNA TGTGCCAGCAGTGTTGAGGATGGCCCCTACGAGCAGTACTTC.